These T cell receptor beta chains were read from a single sample in a study of shared clonotypes between healthy human individuals. Sequencing used immunoSEQ multiplex PCR; TCRdb keeps in-frame clones, though not all of them. The table has roughly 2.6 million clones, around 90% seen once; the top ten hold about 0.13%. Input material: naive CD4+ T cells sorted from blood. Receptor source: a man aged 18-30 years in good health. CDR3s include the opening cysteine and the closing phenylalanine or tryptophan. Each record gives: D gene, clone size, J gene, V gene, CDR3 protein, CDR3 DNA. D genes are given only for firm matches. Clone size is not always given. Where it is, it says once, few, many or a class for expanded clones.

d_call: -
clone_size: -
j_call: TRBJ2-5
v_call: TRBV7-2
cdr3_aa: CASSLAPPTVETQYF
cdr3_nt: TGTGCCAGCAGCTTAGCCCCACCCACGGTGGAGACCCAGTACTTC

d_call: TRBD1
clone_size: -
j_call: TRBJ1-5
v_call: TRBV5-6
cdr3_aa: CASSLGQTLTPQHF
cdr3_nt: TGTGCCAGCAGCCTGGGACAGACGTTAACGCCCCAGCATTTT

d_call: TRBD1
clone_size: -
j_call: TRBJ1-2
v_call: TRBV11-2
cdr3_aa: CASSSEEGAQGYTF
cdr3_nt: TGTGCCAGCAGCTCCGAGGAGGGGGCGCAGGGCTACACCTTC

d_call: -
clone_size: -
j_call: TRBJ2-1
v_call: TRBV7-2
cdr3_aa: CASSTLPYNEQFF
cdr3_nt: TGTGCCAGCAGCACCCTCCCATACAATGAGCAGTTCTTC

d_call: -
clone_size: -
j_call: TRBJ2-3
v_call: TRBV7-2
cdr3_aa: CASSLAFDSDTQYF
cdr3_nt: TGTGCCAGCAGCTTAGCGTTTGACTCAGATACGCAGTATTTT

d_call: TRBD2
clone_size: -
j_call: TRBJ2-5
v_call: TRBV9
cdr3_aa: CASSGPGGGAQETQYF
cdr3_nt: TGTGCCAGCAGCGGTCCGGGCGGGGGGGCCCAAGAGACCCAGTACTTC

d_call: TRBD2
clone_size: -
j_call: TRBJ2-1
v_call: TRBV5-1
cdr3_aa: CASSFSRTSGGPYNEQFF
cdr3_nt: TGCGCCAGCAGCTTCTCTCGGACTAGCGGGGGGCCCTACAATGAGCAGTTCTTC

d_call: -
clone_size: few
j_call: TRBJ1-1
v_call: TRBV10-1
cdr3_aa: CASSEYLGGRAFF
cdr3_nt: TGCGCCAGCAGTGAATATTTGGGGGGACGGGCTTTCTTT

d_call: TRBD2
clone_size: -
j_call: TRBJ2-5
v_call: TRBV12-5
cdr3_aa: CASGLRLAGRLQETQYF
cdr3_nt: TGTGCTAGTGGTTTGCGACTAGCGGGCCGACTACAAGAGACCCAGTACTTC

d_call: -
clone_size: -
j_call: TRBJ2-7
v_call: TRBV5-4
cdr3_aa: CASSGPKFGGPYEQYF
cdr3_nt: TGTGCCAGCAGCGGTCCCAAGTTCGGGGGGCCCTACGAGCAGTACTTC

d_call: -
clone_size: -
j_call: TRBJ1-1
v_call: TRBV21-1
cdr3_aa: CASSKPTEAFF
cdr3_nt: TGTGCCAGCAGCAAACCAACAGAAGCTTTCTTT

d_call: TRBD1
clone_size: -
j_call: TRBJ1-1
v_call: TRBV7-9
cdr3_aa: CASSLGLRDRDPHGNEAFF
cdr3_nt: TGTGCCAGCAGCTTAGGACTCCGGGACAGAGATCCCCATGGAAATGAAGCTTTCTTT

d_call: TRBD1
clone_size: -
j_call: TRBJ1-2
v_call: TRBV9
cdr3_aa: CASSVGEGQGFIYGYTF
cdr3_nt: TGTGCCAGCAGCGTAGGGGAGGGACAGGGCTTCATCTATGGCTACACCTTC

d_call: -
clone_size: -
j_call: TRBJ2-5
v_call: TRBV9
cdr3_aa: CASSVEVGGPQYF
cdr3_nt: TGTGCCAGCAGCGTAGAAGTTGGAGGGCCCCAGTACTTC

d_call: -
clone_size: -
j_call: TRBJ1-6
v_call: TRBV6-6
cdr3_aa: CASSLGQIVLSPLHF
cdr3_nt: TGTGCCAGCAGTCTCGGACAGATCGTTCTCTCACCCCTCCACTTT

d_call: -
clone_size: -
j_call: TRBJ2-2
v_call: TRBV29-1
cdr3_aa: CSVGQSTTGELFF
cdr3_nt: TGCAGCGTTGGTCAGAGTACCACCGGGGAGCTGTTTTTT

d_call: -
clone_size: -
j_call: TRBJ2-1
v_call: TRBV30
cdr3_aa: CAWSAGSGTDHFF
cdr3_nt: TGTGCCTGGAGTGCAGGTAGTGGGACCGACCACTTCTTC

d_call: -
clone_size: -
j_call: TRBJ2-3
v_call: TRBV5-1
cdr3_aa: CASSLDWAGATDTQYF
cdr3_nt: TGCGCCAGCAGCTTAGATTGGGCGGGGGCCACAGATACGCAGTATTTT

d_call: -
clone_size: -
j_call: TRBJ2-2
v_call: TRBV10-2
cdr3_aa: CASSESGTSNTGELFF
cdr3_nt: TGCGCCAGCAGTGAGTCCGGGACATCGAACACCGGGGAGCTGTTTTTT

d_call: TRBD1
clone_size: few
j_call: TRBJ2-1
v_call: TRBV6-1
cdr3_aa: CASSILDRFYNEQFF
cdr3_nt: TGTGCCAGCAGTATCCTGGACAGGTTTTACAATGAGCAGTTCTTC

d_call: -
clone_size: -
j_call: TRBJ2-7
v_call: TRBV28
cdr3_aa: CASSSRDSRSYEQYF
cdr3_nt: TGTGCCAGCAGTTCTCGGGACTCCAGATCATACGAGCAGTACTTC

d_call: -
clone_size: -
j_call: TRBJ2-6
v_call: TRBV19
cdr3_aa: CASSMVETDFAGANVLTF
cdr3_nt: TGTGCCAGTAGTATGGTCGAGACAGATTTCGCTGGGGCCAACGTCCTGACTTTC

d_call: TRBD2
clone_size: -
j_call: TRBJ2-2
v_call: TRBV7-8
cdr3_aa: CASSSGRAVGELFF
cdr3_nt: TGTGCCAGCAGCTCGGGGAGGGCGGTCGGGGAGCTGTTTTTT

d_call: -
clone_size: -
j_call: TRBJ2-6
v_call: TRBV4-3
cdr3_aa: CASSQDNLGSGANVLTF
cdr3_nt: TGCGCCAGCAGCCAAGATAATTTAGGGTCTGGGGCCAACGTCCTGACTTTC

d_call: TRBD2
clone_size: -
j_call: TRBJ2-7
v_call: TRBV5-4
cdr3_aa: CASGLAGNSYEQYF
cdr3_nt: TGTGCCAGCGGACTAGCGGGAAATTCCTACGAGCAGTACTTC

d_call: -
clone_size: -
j_call: TRBJ2-5
v_call: TRBV11-2
cdr3_aa: CASSLLPGSGKTQYF
cdr3_nt: TGTGCCAGCAGCCTCCTCCCGGGCTCGGGGAAGACCCAGTACTTC

d_call: -
clone_size: -
j_call: TRBJ2-3
v_call: TRBV5-1
cdr3_aa: CASSLVTSTDTQYF
cdr3_nt: TGCGCCAGCAGCTTGGTGACTAGCACAGATACGCAGTATTTT

d_call: TRBD1
clone_size: many
j_call: TRBJ1-6
v_call: TRBV6-5
cdr3_aa: CASSYDQGEWSPLHF
cdr3_nt: TGTGCCAGCAGTTACGATCAGGGGGAGTGGTCACCCCTCCACTTT

d_call: TRBD1
clone_size: -
j_call: TRBJ1-5
v_call: TRBV28
cdr3_aa: CASSQDRNRNQPQHF
cdr3_nt: TGTGCCAGCAGCCAGGACAGGAACAGAAATCAGCCCCAGCATTTT

d_call: TRBD1
clone_size: -
j_call: TRBJ2-1
v_call: TRBV11-3
cdr3_aa: CASSPPGQNNEQFF
cdr3_nt: TGTGCCAGCAGCCCGCCGGGACAGAACAATGAGCAGTTCTTC

d_call: -
clone_size: -
j_call: TRBJ2-7
v_call: TRBV29-1
cdr3_aa: CSVGDSGEQYF
cdr3_nt: TGCAGCGTCGGGGACAGCGGGGAGCAGTACTTC

d_call: -
clone_size: once
j_call: TRBJ2-7
v_call: TRBV7-2
cdr3_aa: CASSSGILYEQYF
cdr3_nt: TGTGCCAGCAGCTCCGGGATTCTCTACGAGCAGTACTTC